The 7 T cell receptor beta chains below all came from one sample that was sequenced in a study of shared clonotypes between healthy human individuals (TCRdb year 2020). To prepare the library, the immunoSEQ multiplex PCR assay was applied. Held by TCRdb, this immuneACCESS table contains in-frame sequences only and omits some clones. Under half of the omission traces to an unresolved V gene where checked; the cause of the rest is unknown. Here the sample has a few hundred thousand clones; around 77% occur a single time. The ten largest clones add up to more than 10% of the sample. Sequencing was done on a sample of PBMCs. These receptors were collected from a woman between 40 and 55 years old in good health. Some clones in this sample may be carry-over from other donors' samples.

The chain links TRBV18 to TRBJ2-5; D uncertain. The V end lost 3 bases, the J end lost 1 base, and 9 bases lay between the germline ends. The CDR3 is made up of 14 amino acids. Germline V lookup: CDR1 KGHSH, CDR2 LQKENI. The CDR3 sequence: CASSPMAAQETQYF. The CDR3 nucleotides are TGTGCCAGCTCACCCATGGCAGCCCAAGAGACCCAGTACTTC.

The V call is TRBV5-1, the J call TRBJ2-1, with D perhaps TRBD2 (6 bases). Per germline, CDR1 SGHRS and CDR2 YFSETQ. The CDR3 is 16 amino acids. V lost 0 bases and J lost 7, with 17 bases in between. CDR3 amino acids: CASSLDVVGSGNEQFF. CDR3 in DNA: TGCGCCAGCAGCTTGGACGTCGTCGGGAGCGGGAATGAGCAGTTCTTC.

J is TRBJ1-1 and V is TRBV18; perhaps TRBD1 as D (5 bases). Trimming took off 0 bases at V and 10 bases at J, with 9 bases between the two ends. Per germline, CDR1 KGHSH and CDR2 LQKENI. The CDR3 is 12 amino acids. The CDR3 sequence: CASSPPGQGAFF. CDR3 nucleotide sequence: TGTGCCAGCTCACCACCCGGACAAGGAGCTTTCTTT. Drawing the rest from reference TRBV18 and TRBJ1-1, the complete variable domain is NAGVMQNPRHLVRRRGQEARLRCSPMKGHSHVYWYRQLPEEGLKFMVYLQKENIIDESGMPKERFSAEFPKEGPSILRIQQVVRGDSAAYFCASSPPGQGAFFGQGTRLTVV.

V and J are TRBV28 and TRBJ2-5; 9 bases match TRBD2. CDR3 length: 16 amino acids. V lost 4 bases, J lost 2 bases, and 8 bases stayed unmatched. The germline V gene has CDR1 MDHEN and CDR2 SYDVKM. CDR3 protein: CASSSQGGRVQETQYF. DNA for the CDR3: TGTGCCAGCAGTTCCCAGGGCGGGAGGGTTCAAGAGACCCAGTACTTC.

The CDR3 sequence: CASSLSASGSRGYNEQFF. The DNA of the CDR3 is TGCGCCAGCAGCTTGTCCGCTAGCGGGAGTAGGGGCTACAATGAGCAGTTCTTC. The V gene is TRBV5-1, the J gene TRBJ2-1; the match to TRBD2 covers 10 bases. Germline values: CDR1 SGHRS, CDR2 YFSETQ. The CDR3 runs 18 residues. J was trimmed by 3 bases and V by 1 base; bases with no gene match: 10.

This chain uses TRBV11-1 with TRBJ2-7; 11 bases agree with TRBD2. Germline V gene sequence: CDR1 SGHAT, CDR2 FQDESV (reference sequence). J was trimmed by 5 bases and V by 4 bases; bases with no gene match: 10. The CDR3 covers 16 residues. The CDR3 sequence: CASSSSAASGRHEQYF. The CDR3 DNA follows: TGTGCCAGCAGCTCCTCCGCGGCTAGCGGGAGGCACGAGCAGTACTTC. Supplemented by reference TRBV11-1 and TRBJ2-7, the full variable domain reads EAEVAQSPRYKITEKSQAVAFWCDPISGHATLYWYRQILGQGPELLVQFQDESVVDDSQLPKDRFSAERLKGVDSTLKIQPAELGDSAMYLCASSSSAASGRHEQYFGPGTRLTVT.

Notes on this clone: Other DNA variants within this sample encode the same CDR3. This sequence joins TRBV18 and TRBJ2-3; 11 nucleotides line up with TRBD1. The CDR3 loop spans 14 amino acids. Trimming took 3 bases from V and 5 from J; bases not matched to a gene: 1. CDR1 and CDR2 (germline): KGHSH, LQKENI. This CDR3 is CASSPGTGGDTQYF. CDR3 in DNA: TGTGCCAGCTCACCTGGGACAGGGGGAGATACGCAGTATTTT.